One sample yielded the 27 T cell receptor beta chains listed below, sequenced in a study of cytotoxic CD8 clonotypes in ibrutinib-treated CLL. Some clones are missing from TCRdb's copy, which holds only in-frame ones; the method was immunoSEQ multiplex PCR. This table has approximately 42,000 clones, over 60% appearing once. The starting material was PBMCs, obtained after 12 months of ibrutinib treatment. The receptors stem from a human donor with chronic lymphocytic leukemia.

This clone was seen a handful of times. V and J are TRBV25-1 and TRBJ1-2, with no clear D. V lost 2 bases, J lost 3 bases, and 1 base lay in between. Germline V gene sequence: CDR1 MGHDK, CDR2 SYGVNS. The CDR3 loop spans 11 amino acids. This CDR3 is CASSEDYGYTF. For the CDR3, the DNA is TGTGCCAGCAGTGAAGACTATGGCTACACCTTC.

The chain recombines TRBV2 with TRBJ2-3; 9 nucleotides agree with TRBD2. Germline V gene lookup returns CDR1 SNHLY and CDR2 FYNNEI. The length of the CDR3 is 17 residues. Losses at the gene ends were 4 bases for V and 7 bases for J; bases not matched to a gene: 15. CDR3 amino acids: CASSGLRSGRSPYTQYF. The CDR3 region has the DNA TGTGCCAGCAGTGGGTTGAGGAGCGGGAGGTCTCCATATACGCAGTATTTT. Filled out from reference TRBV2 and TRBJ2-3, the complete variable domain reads EPEVTQTPSHQVTQMGQEVILRCVPISNHLYFYWYRQILGQKVEFLVSFYNNEISEKSEIFDDQFSVERPDGSNFTLKIRSTKLEDSAMYFCASSGLRSGRSPYTQYFGPGTRLTVL.

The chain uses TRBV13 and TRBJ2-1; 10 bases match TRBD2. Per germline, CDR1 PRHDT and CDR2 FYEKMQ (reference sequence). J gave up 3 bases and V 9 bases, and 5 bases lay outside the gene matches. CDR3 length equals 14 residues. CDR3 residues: CASQAGGDYNEQFF. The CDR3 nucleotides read TGTGCCAGTCAAGCGGGAGGGGACTACAATGAGCAGTTCTTC.

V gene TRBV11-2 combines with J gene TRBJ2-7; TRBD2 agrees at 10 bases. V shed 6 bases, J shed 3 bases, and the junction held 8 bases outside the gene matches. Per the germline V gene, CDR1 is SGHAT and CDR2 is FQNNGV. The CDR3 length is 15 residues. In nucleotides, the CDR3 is TGTGCCAGCAGAAGCACTAGCGGGGTTTTCTACGAGCAGTACTTC. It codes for CASRSTSGVFYEQYF.

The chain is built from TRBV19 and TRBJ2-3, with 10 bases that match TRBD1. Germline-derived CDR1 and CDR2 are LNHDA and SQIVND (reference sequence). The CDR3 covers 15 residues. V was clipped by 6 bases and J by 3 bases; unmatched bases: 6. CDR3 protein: CASRATGGYTDTQYF. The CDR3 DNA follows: TGTGCCAGTAGAGCGACAGGGGGCTATACAGATACGCAGTATTTT.

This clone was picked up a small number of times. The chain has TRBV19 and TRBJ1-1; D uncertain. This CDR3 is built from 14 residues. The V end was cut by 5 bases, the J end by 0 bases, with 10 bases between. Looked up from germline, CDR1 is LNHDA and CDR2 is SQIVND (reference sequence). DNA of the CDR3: TGTGCCAGTAGTTCCAGACTGTTGAACACTGAAGCTTTCTTT. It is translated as CASSSRLLNTEAFF.

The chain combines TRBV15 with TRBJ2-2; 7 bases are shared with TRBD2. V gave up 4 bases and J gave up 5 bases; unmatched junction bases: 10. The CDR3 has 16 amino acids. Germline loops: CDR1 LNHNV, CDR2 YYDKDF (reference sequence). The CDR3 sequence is CATSTGAGFDTGELFF. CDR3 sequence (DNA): TGTGCCACCAGCACGGGAGCGGGATTTGATACCGGGGAGCTGTTTTTT.

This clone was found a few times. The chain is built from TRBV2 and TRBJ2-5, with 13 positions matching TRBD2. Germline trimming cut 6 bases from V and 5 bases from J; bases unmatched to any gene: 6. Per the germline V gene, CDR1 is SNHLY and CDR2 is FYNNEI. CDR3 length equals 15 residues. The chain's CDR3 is CASRGGLAGVETQYF. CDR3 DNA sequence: TGTGCCAGCAGGGGTGGACTAGCGGGAGTTGAGACCCAGTACTTC. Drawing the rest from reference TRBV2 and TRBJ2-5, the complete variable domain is EPEVTQTPSHQVTQMGQEVILRCVPISNHLYFYWYRQILGQKVEFLVSFYNNEISEKSEIFDDQFSVERPDGSNFTLKIRSTKLEDSAMYFCASRGGLAGVETQYFGPGTRLLVL.

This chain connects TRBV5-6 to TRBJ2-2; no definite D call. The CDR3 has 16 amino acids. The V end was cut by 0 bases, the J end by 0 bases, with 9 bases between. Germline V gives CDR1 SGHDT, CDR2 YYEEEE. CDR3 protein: CASSLVAASNTGELFF. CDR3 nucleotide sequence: TGTGCCAGCAGCTTGGTGGCAGCCTCGAACACCGGGGAGCTGTTTTTT.

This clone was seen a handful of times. The CDR3 loop reads CATSRGPAGQPQHF. The CDR3 coding sequence is TGTGCCACCAGCAGAGGCCCGGCGGGCCAGCCCCAGCATTTT. The genes are TRBV15 and TRBJ1-5; D unclear. Germline CDR1 reads LNHNV; CDR2 reads YYDKDF (reference sequence). V was trimmed by 1 base and J by 7 bases, leaving 11 bases between them. The CDR3 spans 14 residues. Full variable domain (outside the CDR3, taken from reference TRBV15 and TRBJ1-5): DAMVIQNPRYQVTQFGKPVTLSCSQTLNHNVMYWYQQKSSQAPKLLFHYYDKDFNNEADTPDNFQSRRPNTSFCFLDIRSPGLGDTAMYLCATSRGPAGQPQHFGDGTRLSIL.

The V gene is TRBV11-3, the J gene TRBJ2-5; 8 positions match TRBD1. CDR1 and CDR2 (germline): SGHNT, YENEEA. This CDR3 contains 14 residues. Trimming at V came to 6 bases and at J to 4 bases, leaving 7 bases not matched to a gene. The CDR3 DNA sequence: TGTGCCAGCAGTCCAGGGGGCGGAGGAGAGACCCAGTACTTC. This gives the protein CASSPGGGGETQYF.

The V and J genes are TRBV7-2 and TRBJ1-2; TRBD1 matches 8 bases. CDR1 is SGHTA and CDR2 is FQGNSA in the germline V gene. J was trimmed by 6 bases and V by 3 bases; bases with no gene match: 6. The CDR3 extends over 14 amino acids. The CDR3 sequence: CASSFQGQDHGYTF. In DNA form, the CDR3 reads TGTGCCAGCAGCTTCCAGGGACAGGACCATGGCTACACCTTC.

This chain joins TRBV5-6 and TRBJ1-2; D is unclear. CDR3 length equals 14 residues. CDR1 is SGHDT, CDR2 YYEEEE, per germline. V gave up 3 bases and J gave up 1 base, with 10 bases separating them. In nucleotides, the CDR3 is TGTGCCAGCAGCTGGAGCGCAGTTAACTATGGCTACACCTTC. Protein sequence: CASSWSAVNYGYTF.

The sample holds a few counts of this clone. CDR3 sequence reads: CASSGPLPNTEAFF. CDR3 sequence (DNA): TGTGCCAGCAGTGGACCCCTCCCGAACACTGAAGCTTTCTTT. The chain employs TRBV2 and TRBJ1-1; D unresolved. Trimming removed 4 bases from V and 1 base from J, with 10 bases in between. Germline lookup yields CDR1 SNHLY and CDR2 FYNNEI. The CDR3 runs to 14 residues.

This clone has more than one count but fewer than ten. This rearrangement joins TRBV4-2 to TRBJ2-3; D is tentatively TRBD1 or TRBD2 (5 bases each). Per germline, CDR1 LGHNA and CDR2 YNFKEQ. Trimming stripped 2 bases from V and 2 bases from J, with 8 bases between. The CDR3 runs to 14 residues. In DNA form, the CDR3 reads TGTGCCAGCAGCCAACGAGGGGACACAGATACGCAGTATTTT. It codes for CASSQRGDTDTQYF.

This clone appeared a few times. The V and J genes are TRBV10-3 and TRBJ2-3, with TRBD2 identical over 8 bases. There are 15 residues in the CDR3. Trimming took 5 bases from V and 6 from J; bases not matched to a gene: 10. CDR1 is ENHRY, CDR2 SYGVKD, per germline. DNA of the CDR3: TGTGCCATCAGTTACCTCGGGAGGGAAGCGGATACGCAGTATTTT. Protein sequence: CAISYLGREADTQYF.

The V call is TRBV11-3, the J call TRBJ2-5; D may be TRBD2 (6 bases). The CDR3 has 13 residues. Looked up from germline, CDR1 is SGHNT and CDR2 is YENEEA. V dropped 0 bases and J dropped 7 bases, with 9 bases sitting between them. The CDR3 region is CASSLEMGGTQYF. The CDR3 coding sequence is TGTGCCAGCAGCTTAGAGATGGGGGGGACCCAGTACTTC. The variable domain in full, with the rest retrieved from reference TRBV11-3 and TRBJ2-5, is EAGVVQSPRYKIIEKKQPVAFWCNPISGHNTLYWYLQNLGQGPELLIRYENEEAVDDSQLPKDRFSAERLKGVDSTLKIQPAELGDSAVYLCASSLEMGGTQYFGPGTRLLVL.

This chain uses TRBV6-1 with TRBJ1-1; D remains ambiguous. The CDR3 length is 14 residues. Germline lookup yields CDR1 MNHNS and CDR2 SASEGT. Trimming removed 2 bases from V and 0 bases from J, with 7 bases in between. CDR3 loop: CASSESGLNTEAFF. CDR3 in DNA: TGTGCCAGCAGTGAATCGGGGTTGAACACTGAAGCTTTCTTT.

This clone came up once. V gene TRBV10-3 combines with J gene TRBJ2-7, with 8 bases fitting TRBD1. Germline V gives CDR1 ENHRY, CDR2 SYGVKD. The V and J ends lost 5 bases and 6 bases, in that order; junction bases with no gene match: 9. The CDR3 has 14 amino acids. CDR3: CAISLQGVKSEQYF. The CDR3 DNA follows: TGTGCCATCAGTTTACAGGGGGTAAAGTCCGAGCAGTACTTC.

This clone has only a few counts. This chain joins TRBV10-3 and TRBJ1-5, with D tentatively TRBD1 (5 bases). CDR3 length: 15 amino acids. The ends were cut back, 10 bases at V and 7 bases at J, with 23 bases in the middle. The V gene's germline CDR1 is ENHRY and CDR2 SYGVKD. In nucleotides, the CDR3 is TGTGCCACTTCCGGGACCGGGACTTTTCAGCAGCCCCAGCATTTT. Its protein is CATSGTGTFQQPQHF.

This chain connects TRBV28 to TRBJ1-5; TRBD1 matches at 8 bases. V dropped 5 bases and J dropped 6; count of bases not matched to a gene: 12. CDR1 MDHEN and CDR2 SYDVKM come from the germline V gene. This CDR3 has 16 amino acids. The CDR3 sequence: CASSAGQGRSGQPQHF. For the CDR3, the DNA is TGTGCCAGCAGTGCTGGACAGGGAAGGTCCGGTCAGCCCCAGCATTTT.

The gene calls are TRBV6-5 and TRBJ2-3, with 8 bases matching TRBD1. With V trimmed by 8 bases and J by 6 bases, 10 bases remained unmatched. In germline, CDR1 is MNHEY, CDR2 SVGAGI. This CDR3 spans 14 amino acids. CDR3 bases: TGTGCCAGCGCCGAAGGGCACAGGGGGGATACGCAGTATTTT. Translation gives CASAEGHRGDTQYF.

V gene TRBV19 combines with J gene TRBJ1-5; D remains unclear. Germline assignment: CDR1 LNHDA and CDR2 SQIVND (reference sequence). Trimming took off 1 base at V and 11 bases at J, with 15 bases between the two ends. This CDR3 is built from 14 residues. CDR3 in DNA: TGTGCCAGTAGTATAGCCGGGCCCGGTGTGGCCCAGCATTTT. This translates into CASSIAGPGVAQHF. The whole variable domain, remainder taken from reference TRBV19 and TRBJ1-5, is DGGITQSPKYLFRKEGQNVTLSCEQNLNHDAMYWYRQDPGQGLRLIYYSQIVNDFQKGDIAEGYSVSREKKESFPLTVTSAQKNPTAFYLCASSIAGPGVAQHFGDGTRLSIL.

CDR3 sequence: CASSLEGILINEQFF. CDR3 bases: TGTGCCAGCAGCTTAGAAGGGATCCTGATCAATGAGCAGTTCTTC. The rearrangement links TRBV7-9 to TRBJ2-1; D remains unclear. The CDR3 has 15 amino acids. Germline V lookup: CDR1 SEHNR, CDR2 FQNEAQ (reference sequence). V lost 1 base and J 6 bases, leaving 13 bases between the germline ends.

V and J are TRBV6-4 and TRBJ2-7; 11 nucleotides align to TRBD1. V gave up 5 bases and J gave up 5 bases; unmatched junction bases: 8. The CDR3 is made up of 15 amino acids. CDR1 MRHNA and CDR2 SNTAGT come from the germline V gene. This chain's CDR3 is CASSLGQGARDEQYF. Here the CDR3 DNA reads TGTGCCAGCAGTCTCGGACAGGGGGCCCGCGACGAGCAGTACTTC.

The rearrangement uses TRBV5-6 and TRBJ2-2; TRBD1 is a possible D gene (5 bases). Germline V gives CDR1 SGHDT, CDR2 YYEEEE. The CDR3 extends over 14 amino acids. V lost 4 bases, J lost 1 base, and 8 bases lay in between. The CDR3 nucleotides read TGTGCCAGCAGCGTTGGACAGAACACCGGGGAGCTGTTTTTT. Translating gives CASSVGQNTGELFF.

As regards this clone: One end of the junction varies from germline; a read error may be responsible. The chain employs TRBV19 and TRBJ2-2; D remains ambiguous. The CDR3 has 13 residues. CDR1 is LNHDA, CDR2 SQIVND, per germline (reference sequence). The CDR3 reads CASSIAHQEELFF. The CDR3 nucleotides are TGTGCCAGTAGCATAGCTCATCAGGAGGAGCTGTTTTTT.